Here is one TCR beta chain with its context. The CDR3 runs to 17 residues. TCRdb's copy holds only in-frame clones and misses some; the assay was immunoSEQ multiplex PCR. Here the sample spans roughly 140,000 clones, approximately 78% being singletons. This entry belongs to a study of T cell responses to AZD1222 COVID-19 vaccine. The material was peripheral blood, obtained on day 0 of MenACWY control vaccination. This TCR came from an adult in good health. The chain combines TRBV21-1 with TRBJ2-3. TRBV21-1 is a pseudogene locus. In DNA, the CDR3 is TGTGCCAGCAGCAAAGCGGGTCGGGACCCCGCGTCAGATACGCAGTATTTT. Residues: CASSKAGRDPASDTQYF.